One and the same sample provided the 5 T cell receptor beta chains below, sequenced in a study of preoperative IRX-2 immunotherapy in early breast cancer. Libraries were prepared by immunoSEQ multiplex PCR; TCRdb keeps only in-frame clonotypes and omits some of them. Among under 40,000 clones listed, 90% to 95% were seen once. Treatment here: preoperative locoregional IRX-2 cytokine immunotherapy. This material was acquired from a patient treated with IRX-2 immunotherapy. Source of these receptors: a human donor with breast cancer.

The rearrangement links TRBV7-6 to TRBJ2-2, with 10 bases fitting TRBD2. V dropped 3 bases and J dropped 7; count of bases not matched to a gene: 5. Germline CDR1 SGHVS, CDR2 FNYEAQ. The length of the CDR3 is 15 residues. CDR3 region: CASSFLAGAGGELFF. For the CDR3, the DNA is TGTGCCAGCAGCTTCCTAGCGGGGGCGGGCGGGGAGCTGTTTTTT.

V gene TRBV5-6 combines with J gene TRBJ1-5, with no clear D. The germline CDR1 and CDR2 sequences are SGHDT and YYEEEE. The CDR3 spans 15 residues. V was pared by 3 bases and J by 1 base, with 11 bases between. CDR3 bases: TGTGCCAGCAGCTCCGGACCCGGGAGCAATCAGCCCCAGCATTTT. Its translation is CASSSGPGSNQPQHF.

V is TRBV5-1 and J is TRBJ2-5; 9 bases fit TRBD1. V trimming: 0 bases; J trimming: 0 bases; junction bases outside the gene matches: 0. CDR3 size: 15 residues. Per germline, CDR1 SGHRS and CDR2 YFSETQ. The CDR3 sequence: CASSLGDRDQETQYF. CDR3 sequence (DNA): TGCGCCAGCAGCTTGGGGGACAGGGACCAAGAGACCCAGTACTTC. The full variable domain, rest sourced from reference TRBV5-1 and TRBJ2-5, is KAGVTQTPRYLIKTRGQQVTLSCSPISGHRSVSWYQQTPGQGLQFLFEYFSETQRNKGNFPGRFSGRQFSNSRSEMNVSTLELGDSALYLCASSLGDRDQETQYFGPGTRLLVL.

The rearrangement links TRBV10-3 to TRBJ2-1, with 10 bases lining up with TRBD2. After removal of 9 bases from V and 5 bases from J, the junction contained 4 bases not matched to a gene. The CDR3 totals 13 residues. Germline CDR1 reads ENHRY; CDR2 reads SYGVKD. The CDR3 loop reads CAIGTSGNNEQFF. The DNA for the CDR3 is TGTGCCATTGGAACTAGCGGGAACAATGAGCAGTTCTTC.

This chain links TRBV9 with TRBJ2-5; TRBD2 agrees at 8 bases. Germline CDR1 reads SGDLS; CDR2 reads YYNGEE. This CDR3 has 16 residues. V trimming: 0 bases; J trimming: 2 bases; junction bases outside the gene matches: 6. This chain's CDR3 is CASSVVPSGSQETQYF. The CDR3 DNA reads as TGTGCCAGCAGCGTAGTTCCTAGCGGGTCTCAAGAGACCCAGTACTTC.